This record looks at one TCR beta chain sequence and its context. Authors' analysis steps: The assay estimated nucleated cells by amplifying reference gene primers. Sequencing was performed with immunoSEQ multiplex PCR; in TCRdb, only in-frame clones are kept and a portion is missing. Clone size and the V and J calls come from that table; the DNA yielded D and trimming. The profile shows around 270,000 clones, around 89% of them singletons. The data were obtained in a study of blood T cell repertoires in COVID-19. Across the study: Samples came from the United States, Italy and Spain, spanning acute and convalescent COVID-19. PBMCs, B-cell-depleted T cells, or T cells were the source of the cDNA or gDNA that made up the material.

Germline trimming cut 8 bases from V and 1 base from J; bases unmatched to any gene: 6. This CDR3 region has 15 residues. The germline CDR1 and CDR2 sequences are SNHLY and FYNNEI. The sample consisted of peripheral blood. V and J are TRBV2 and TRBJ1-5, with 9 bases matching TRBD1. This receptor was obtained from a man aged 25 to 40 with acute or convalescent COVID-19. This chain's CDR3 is CASGGDRVSNQPQHF. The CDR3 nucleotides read TGTGCCAGCGGGGGGGACAGGGTAAGCAATCAGCCCCAGCATTTT.